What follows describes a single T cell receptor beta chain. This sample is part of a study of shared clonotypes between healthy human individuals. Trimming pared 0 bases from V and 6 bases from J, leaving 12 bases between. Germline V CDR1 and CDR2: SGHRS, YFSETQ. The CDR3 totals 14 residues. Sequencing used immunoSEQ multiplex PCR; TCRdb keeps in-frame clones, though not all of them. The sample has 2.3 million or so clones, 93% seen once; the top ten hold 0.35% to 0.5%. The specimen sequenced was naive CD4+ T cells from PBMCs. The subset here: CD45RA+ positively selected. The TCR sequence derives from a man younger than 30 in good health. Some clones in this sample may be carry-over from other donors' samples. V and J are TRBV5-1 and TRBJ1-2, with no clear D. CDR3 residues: CASSLALSGHGYTF. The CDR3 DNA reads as TGCGCCAGCAGCTTGGCCTTGTCAGGACATGGCTACACCTTC.